The 10 T cell receptor beta chains listed next were all sequenced from one sample in a study of response to subunit inactivated influenza vaccine. TCRdb re-derived calls from the RT-PCR reads in MiXCR, one entry per CDR3 protein. The table records 630,000 or so distinct CDR3 sequences, around a sixth of them present only once. Specimen: PBMCs from blood, collected about 13 days after vaccination. Every receptor here comes from a man aged 50-60 years who received an inactivated influenza vaccine.

This clonotype was recorded a few times. The rearrangement uses TRBV4-3 and TRBJ2-5, with 8 bases aligning to TRBD1. Germline CDR1 is LGHNA and CDR2 is YSLEER. The CDR3 has 16 amino acids. The junction had 7 bases not matched to a gene; V was cut back by 2 bases and J by 2 bases. CDR3 in amino acids: CASSQSGGRVQETQYF. CDR3 DNA: TGCGCCAGCAGCCAATCAGGGGGCAGGGTACAAGAGACCCAGTACTTC.

In its sample, this clonotype was seen a few times. The J gene is TRBJ2-7, the V gene TRBV18, with TRBD2 matching over 8 bases. The V gene's germline CDR1 is KGHSH and CDR2 LQKENI. J was trimmed by 0 bases and V by 6 bases; bases with no gene match: 4. The CDR3 contains 14 residues. The CDR3 loop reads CASSRGASSYEQYF. Here the CDR3 DNA reads TGTGCCAGCTCGCGGGGGGCTAGCTCCTACGAGCAGTACTTC.

This clonotype showed up just a few times. The chain is built from TRBV6-2 or TRBV6-3 and TRBJ1-5; weak D call: TRBD1 (5 bases). The germline V gene has CDR1 MNHEY and CDR2 SVGEGT. Trimming shortened V by 8 bases and J by 0 bases, and 11 bases separated the two germline ends. The CDR3 contains 14 residues. The CDR3 sequence is CASGMTDSNQPQHF. In DNA, the CDR3 is TGTGCCAGCGGGATGACAGATAGCAATCAGCCCCAGCATTTT.

The chain uses TRBV11-2 and TRBJ1-3; D gene ambiguous. The CDR3 covers 16 residues. Trimming removed 5 bases at V and 0 bases at J, with 14 bases between. Germline lookup yields CDR1 SGHAT and CDR2 FQNNGV. CDR3 in DNA: TGTGCCAGCAGCCCCCTCCGGACCCGCTCTGGAAACACCATATATTTT. Protein sequence: CASSPLRTRSGNTIYF.

This clonotype was detected once. J is TRBJ2-1 and V is TRBV7-2; 9 nucleotides align to TRBD1. CDR3 length: 16 amino acids. From germline, CDR1 is SGHTA and CDR2 FQGNSA. V lost 2 bases, J lost 7 bases, and 9 bases stayed unmatched. The CDR3: CASSLYPQGTGNEQFF. Here the CDR3 DNA reads TGTGCCAGCAGCTTATACCCTCAAGGGACAGGGAATGAGCAGTTCTTC.

This clonotype was detected only a few times. The chain employs TRBV5-1 and TRBJ2-2, with D possibly TRBD2 on 6 matching bases. Germline-derived CDR1 and CDR2 are SGHRS and YFSETQ. There are 15 residues in the CDR3. The V end lost 0 bases, the J end lost 6 bases, and 12 bases lay between the germline ends. CDR3 residues: CASSLGPERAGELFF. As DNA, the CDR3 is TGCGCCAGCAGCTTGGGGCCCGAGCGGGCCGGGGAGCTGTTTTTT.

This clonotype appeared a few times. This sequence joins TRBV4-3 and TRBJ2-7; the D is unclear. The CDR3 totals 16 residues. Per germline, CDR1 LGHNA and CDR2 YSLEER. Between the trimmed V and J ends, which lost 0 bases and 0 bases, there was a span of 12 bases. CDR3 nucleotide sequence: TGCGCCAGCAGCCAAGATGTGACGTCGAGCTCCTACGAGCAGTACTTC. Protein sequence: CASSQDVTSSSYEQYF.

The genes are TRBV12-3 or TRBV12-4 and TRBJ2-1, with 9 bases identical to TRBD2. V was pared by 5 bases and J by 9 bases, with 11 bases of the junction left unmatched. The CDR3 is made up of 15 amino acids. The CDR3, as DNA: TGTGCCAGCAGTCCCGGGATAGCGGGAGTGGCTGAGCAGTTCTTC. Protein: CASSPGIAGVAEQFF.

The chain combines TRBV3-1 with TRBJ2-3, with 11 bases that match TRBD2. This CDR3 region has 14 residues. Germline loops: CDR1 LGHDT, CDR2 YNNKEL (reference sequence). The ends lost 6 bases at V and 4 bases at J; junction bases unmatched: 3. CDR3 bases: TGTGCCAGCAGGGTAGCGGGAGGGCCAGATACGCAGTATTTT. It codes for CASRVAGGPDTQYF.

This clonotype was seen more than once but under ten times. The chain combines TRBV7-8 with TRBJ2-2; possibly TRBD1 for D (5 bases). Trimming removed 5 bases at V and 0 bases at J, with 13 bases between. CDR1 and CDR2 (germline): SGHVS, FQNEAQ. The CDR3 totals 16 residues. CDR3 coding DNA: TGTGCCAGCAGCGTTTCAGGACACGCGAACACCGGGGAGCTGTTTTTT. It translates to CASSVSGHANTGELFF.